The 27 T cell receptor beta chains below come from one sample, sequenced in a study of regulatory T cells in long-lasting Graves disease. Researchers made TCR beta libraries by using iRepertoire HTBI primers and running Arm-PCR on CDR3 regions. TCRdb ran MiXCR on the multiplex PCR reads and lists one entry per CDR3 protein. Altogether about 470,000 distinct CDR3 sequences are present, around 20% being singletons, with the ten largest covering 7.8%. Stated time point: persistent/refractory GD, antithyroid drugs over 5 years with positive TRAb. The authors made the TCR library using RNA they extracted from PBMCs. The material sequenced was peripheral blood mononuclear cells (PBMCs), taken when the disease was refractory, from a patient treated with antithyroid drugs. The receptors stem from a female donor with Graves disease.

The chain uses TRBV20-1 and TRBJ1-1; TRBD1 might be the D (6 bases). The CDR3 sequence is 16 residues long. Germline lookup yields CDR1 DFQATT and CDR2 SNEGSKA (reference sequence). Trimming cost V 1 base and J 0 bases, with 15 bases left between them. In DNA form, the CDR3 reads TGCAGTGCTAGAGTTACAGGGAGAGGGTTGAACACTGAAGCTTTCTTT. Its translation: CSARVTGRGLNTEAFF.

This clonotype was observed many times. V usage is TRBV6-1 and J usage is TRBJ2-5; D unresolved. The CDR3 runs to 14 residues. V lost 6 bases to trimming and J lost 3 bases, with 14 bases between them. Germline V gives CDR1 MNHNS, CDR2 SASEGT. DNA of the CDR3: TGTGCCAGCAGCTCCCCTGCCAGGAAAGAGACCCAGTACTTC. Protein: CASSSPARKETQYF.

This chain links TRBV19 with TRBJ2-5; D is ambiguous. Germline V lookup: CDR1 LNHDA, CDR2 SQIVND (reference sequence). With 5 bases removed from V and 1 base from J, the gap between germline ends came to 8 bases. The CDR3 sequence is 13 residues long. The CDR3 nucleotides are TGTGCCAGTAGTGCCCTGGGCCAAGAGACCCAGTACTTC. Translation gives CASSALGQETQYF.

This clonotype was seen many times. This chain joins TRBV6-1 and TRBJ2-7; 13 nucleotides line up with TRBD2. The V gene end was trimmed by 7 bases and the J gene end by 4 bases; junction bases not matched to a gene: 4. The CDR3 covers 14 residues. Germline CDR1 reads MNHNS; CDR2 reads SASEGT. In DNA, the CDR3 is TGTGCCAGCAATCGACTAGCGGGAGGATACGAGCAGTACTTC. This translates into CASNRLAGGYEQYF.

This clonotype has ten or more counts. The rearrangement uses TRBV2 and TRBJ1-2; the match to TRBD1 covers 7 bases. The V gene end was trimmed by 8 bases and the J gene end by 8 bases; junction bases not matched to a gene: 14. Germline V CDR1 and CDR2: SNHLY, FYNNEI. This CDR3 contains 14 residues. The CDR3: CASGIRDRPLGYTF. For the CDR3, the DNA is TGTGCCAGCGGGATCCGGGACAGACCTCTAGGCTACACCTTC.

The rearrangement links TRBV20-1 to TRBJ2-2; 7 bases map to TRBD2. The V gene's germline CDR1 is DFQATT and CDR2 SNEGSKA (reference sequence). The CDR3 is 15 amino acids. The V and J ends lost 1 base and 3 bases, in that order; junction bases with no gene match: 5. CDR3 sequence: CSARVQRGDTGELFF. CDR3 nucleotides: TGCAGTGCTAGAGTACAGCGGGGAGACACCGGGGAGCTGTTTTTT.

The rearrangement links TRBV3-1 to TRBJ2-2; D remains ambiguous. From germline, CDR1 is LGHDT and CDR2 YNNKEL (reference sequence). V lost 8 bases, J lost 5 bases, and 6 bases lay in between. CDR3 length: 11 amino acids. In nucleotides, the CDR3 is TGTGCCAGCGAAGAAACCGGGGAGCTGTTTTTT. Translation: CASEETGELFF.

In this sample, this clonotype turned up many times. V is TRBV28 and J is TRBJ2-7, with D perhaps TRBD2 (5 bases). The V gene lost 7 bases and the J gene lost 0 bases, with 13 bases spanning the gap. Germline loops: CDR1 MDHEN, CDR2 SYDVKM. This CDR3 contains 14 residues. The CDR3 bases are TGTGCCAGCACCTTGGCGGGTTCCTCCTACGAGCAGTACTTC. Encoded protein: CASTLAGSSYEQYF.

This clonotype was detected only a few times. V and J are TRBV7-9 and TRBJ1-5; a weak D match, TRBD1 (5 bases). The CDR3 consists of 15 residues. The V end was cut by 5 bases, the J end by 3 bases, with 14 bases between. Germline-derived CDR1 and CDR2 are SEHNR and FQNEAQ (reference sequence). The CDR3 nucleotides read TGTGCCAGCAGCCTGGGGTGGGGGTCCAATCAGCCCCAGCATTTT. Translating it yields CASSLGWGSNQPQHF.

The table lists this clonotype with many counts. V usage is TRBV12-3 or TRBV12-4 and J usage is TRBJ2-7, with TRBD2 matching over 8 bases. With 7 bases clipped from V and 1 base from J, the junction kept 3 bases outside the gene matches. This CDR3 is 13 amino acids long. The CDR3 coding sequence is TGTGCCAGCATGGGCGGGGGGTCCTACGAGCAGTACTTC. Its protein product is CASMGGGSYEQYF.

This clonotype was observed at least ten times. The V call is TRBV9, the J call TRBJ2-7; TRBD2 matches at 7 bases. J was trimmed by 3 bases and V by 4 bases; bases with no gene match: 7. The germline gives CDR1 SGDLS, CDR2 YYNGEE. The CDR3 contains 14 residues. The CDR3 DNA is TGTGCCAGCAGCCCCCGACTAGCAGGCTACGAGCAGTACTTC. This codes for CASSPRLAGYEQYF.

The CDR3 DNA reads as TGTGCCAGCAGCTTAGGGCGGGTAGGGGATTACGAGCAGTACTTC. Protein sequence: CASSLGRVGDYEQYF. The rearrangement links TRBV7-2 to TRBJ2-7; D is possibly TRBD1 or TRBD2 (5 bases each). Germline assignment: CDR1 SGHTA and CDR2 FQGNSA. V was shortened by 1 base and J by 4 bases, with 14 bases between the two germline ends. The CDR3 loop spans 15 amino acids. Supplemented by reference TRBV7-2 and TRBJ2-7, the full variable domain reads GAGVSQSPSNKVTEKGKDVELRCDPISGHTALYWYRQSLGQGLEFLIYFQGNSAPDKSGLPSDRFSAERTGGSVSTLTIQRTQQEDSAVYLCASSLGRVGDYEQYFGPGTRLTVT.

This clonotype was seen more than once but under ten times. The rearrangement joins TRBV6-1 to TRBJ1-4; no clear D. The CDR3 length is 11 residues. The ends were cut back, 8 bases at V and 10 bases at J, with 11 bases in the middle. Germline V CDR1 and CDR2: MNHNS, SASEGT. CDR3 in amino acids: CASGFGLKLFF. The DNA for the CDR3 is TGTGCCAGCGGGTTCGGGTTAAAACTGTTTTTT.

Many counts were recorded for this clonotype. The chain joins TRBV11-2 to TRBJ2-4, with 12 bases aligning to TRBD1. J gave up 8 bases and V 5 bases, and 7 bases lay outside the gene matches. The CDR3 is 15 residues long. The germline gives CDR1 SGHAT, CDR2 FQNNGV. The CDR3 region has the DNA TGTGCCAGCAGCCCAGGGACAGGGGGCGCGGACATTCAGTACTTC. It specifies CASSPGTGGADIQYF.

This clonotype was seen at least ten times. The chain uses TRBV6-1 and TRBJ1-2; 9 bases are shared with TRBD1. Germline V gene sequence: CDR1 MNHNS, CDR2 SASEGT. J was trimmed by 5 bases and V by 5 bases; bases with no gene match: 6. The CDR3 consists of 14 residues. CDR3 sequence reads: CASSTRTGVYGYTF. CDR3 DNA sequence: TGTGCCAGCAGTACTAGGACAGGGGTGTATGGCTACACCTTC.

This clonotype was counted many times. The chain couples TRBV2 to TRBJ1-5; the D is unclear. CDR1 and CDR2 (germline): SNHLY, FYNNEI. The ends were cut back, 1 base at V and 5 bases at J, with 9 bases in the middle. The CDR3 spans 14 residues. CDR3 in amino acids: CASSEDSFYQPQHF. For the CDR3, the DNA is TGTGCCAGCAGTGAAGATTCTTTTTATCAGCCCCAGCATTTT.

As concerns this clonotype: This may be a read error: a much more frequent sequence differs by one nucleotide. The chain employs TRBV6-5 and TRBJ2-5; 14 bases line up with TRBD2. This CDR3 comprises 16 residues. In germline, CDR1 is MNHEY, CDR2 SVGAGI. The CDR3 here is CASSYGTSGSQESQYF. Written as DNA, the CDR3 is TGTGCCAGCAGTTACGGGACTAGCGGGAGTCAAGAGTCCCAGTACTTC.

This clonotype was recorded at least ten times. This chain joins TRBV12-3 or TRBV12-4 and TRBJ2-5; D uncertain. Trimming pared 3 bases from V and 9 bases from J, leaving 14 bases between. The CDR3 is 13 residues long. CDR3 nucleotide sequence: TGTGCCAGCAGTTTTCGTGGGATTCGAGCCCAGTACTTC. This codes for CASSFRGIRAQYF.

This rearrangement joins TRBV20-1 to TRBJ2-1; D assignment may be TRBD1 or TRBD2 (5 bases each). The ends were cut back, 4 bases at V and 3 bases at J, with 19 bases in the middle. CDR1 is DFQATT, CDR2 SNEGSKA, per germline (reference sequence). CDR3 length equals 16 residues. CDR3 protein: CSATSRDQIYYNEQFF. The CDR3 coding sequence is TGCAGTGCTACCTCCCGGGACCAGATATACTACAATGAGCAGTTCTTC.

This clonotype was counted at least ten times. The CDR3 region has the DNA TGTGCTAGTGTTTCTATCCTGAGAAGGGAGGGGGACAATCAGCCCCAGCATTTT. Protein: CASVSILRREGDNQPQHF. The rearrangement joins TRBV12-5 to TRBJ1-5; D might be TRBD1 (6 bases). The germline V gene has CDR1 LGHNT and CDR2 FRNRAP. There are 18 residues in the CDR3. The germline V and J ends were trimmed by 7 bases and 3 bases, with 25 bases remaining between them. The variable domain in full, with the rest retrieved from reference TRBV12-5 and TRBJ1-5, is DARVTQTPRHKVTEMGQEVTMRCQPILGHNTVFWYRQTMMQGLELLAYFRNRAPLDDSGMPKDRFSAEMPDATLATLKIQPSEPRDSAVYFCASVSILRREGDNQPQHFGDGTRLSIL.

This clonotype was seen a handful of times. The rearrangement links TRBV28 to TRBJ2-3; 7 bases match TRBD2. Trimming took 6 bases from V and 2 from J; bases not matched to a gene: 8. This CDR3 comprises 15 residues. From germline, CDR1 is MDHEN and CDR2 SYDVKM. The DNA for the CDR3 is TGTGCCAGCAGGGGAGGGGCAGGGATCACAGATACGCAGTATTTT. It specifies CASRGGAGITDTQYF. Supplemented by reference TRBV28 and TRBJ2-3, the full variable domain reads DVKVTQSSRYLVKRTGEKVFLECVQDMDHENMFWYRQDPGLGLRLIYFSYDVKMKEKGDIPEGYSVSREKKERFSLILESASTNQTSMYLCASRGGAGITDTQYFGPGTRLTVL.

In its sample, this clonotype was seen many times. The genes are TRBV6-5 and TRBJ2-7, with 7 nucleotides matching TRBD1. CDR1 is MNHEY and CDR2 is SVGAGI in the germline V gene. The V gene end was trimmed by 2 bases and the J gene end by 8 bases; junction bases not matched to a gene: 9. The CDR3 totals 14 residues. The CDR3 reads CASSYQGQSEQQYF. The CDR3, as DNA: TGTGCCAGCAGTTACCAGGGACAGAGCGAGCAGCAGTACTTC.

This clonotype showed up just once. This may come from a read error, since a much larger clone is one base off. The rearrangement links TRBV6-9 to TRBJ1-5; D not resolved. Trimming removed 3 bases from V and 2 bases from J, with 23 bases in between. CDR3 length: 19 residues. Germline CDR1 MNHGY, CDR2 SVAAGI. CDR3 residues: CASSYFSDLVSSGNQPQHF. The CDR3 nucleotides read TGTGCCAGCAGTTACTTTTCAGATTTGGTGAGTAGCGGCAATCAGCCCCAGCATTTT.

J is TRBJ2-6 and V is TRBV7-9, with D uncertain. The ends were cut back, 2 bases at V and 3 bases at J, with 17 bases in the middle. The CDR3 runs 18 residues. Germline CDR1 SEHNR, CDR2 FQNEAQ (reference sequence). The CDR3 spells CASSLSFARVDGANVLTF. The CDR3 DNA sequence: TGTGCCAGCAGCTTAAGTTTCGCTCGGGTTGATGGGGCCAACGTCCTGACTTTC.

CDR3 loop: CAISGQGASTGELFF. In nucleotides, the CDR3 is TGTGCCATCAGCGGACAGGGGGCTAGCACCGGGGAGCTGTTTTTT. The chain has TRBV10-3 and TRBJ2-2, with TRBD1 matching over 11 bases. From germline, CDR1 is ENHRY and CDR2 SYGVKD. This CDR3 is built from 15 residues. The trim removed 6 bases at V and 4 bases at J, leaving 4 bases unmatched.

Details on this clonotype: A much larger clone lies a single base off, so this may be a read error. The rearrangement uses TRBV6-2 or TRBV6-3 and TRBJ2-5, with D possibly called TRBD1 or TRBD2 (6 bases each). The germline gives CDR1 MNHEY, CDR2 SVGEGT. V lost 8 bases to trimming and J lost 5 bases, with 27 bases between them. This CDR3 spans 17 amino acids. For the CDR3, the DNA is TGTGCCAGCGGAGGGACACTGCCGTTCAGGGGCCCGGAGACCCAGTACTTC. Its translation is CASGGTLPFRGPETQYF.

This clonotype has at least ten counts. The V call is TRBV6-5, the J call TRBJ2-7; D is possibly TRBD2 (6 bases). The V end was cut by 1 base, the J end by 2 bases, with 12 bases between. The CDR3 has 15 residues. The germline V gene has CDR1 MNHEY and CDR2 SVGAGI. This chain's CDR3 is CASSYYTSFAYEQYF. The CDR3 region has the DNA TGTGCCAGCAGTTACTATACTAGCTTTGCCTACGAGCAGTACTTC.